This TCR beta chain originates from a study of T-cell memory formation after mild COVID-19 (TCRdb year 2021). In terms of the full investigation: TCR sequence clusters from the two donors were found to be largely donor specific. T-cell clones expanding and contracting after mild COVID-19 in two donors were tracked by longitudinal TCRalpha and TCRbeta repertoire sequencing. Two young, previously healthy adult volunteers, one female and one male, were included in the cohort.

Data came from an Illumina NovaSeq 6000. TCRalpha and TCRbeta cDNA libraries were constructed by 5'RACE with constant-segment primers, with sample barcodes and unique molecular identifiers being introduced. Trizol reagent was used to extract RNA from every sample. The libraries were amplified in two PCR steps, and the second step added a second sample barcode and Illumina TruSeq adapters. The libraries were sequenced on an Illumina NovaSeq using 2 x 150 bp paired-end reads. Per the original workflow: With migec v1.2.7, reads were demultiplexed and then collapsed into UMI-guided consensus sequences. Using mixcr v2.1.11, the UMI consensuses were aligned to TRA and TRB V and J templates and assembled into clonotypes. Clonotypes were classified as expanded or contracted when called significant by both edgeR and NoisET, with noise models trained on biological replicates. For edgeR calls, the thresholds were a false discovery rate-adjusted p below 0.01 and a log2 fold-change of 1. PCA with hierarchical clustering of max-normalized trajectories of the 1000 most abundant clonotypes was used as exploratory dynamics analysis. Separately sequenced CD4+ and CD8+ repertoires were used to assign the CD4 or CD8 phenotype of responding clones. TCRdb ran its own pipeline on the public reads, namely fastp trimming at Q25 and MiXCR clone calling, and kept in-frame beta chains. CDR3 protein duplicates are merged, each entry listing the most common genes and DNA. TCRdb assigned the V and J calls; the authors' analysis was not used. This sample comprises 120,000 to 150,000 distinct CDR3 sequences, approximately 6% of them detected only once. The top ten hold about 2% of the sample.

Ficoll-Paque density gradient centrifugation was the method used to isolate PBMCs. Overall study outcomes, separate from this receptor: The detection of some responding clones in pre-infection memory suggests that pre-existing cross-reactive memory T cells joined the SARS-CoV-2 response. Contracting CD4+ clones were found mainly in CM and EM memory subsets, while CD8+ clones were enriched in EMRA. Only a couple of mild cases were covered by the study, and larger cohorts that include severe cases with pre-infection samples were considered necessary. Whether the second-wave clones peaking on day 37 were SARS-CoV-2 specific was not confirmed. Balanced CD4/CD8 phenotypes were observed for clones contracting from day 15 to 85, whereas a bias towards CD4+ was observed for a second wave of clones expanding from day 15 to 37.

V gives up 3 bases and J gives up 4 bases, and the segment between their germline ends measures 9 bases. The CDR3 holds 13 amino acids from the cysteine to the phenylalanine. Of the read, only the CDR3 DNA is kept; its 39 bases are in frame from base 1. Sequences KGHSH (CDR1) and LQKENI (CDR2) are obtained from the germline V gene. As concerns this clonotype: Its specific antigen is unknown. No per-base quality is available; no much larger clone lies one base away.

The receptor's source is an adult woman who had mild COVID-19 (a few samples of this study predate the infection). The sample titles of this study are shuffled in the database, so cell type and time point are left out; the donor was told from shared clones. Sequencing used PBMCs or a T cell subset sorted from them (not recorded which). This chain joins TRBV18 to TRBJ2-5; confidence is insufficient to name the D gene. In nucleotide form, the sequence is TGTGCCAGCTCACCTGGGATTACAGAGACCCAGTACTTC. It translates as CASSPGITETQYF.